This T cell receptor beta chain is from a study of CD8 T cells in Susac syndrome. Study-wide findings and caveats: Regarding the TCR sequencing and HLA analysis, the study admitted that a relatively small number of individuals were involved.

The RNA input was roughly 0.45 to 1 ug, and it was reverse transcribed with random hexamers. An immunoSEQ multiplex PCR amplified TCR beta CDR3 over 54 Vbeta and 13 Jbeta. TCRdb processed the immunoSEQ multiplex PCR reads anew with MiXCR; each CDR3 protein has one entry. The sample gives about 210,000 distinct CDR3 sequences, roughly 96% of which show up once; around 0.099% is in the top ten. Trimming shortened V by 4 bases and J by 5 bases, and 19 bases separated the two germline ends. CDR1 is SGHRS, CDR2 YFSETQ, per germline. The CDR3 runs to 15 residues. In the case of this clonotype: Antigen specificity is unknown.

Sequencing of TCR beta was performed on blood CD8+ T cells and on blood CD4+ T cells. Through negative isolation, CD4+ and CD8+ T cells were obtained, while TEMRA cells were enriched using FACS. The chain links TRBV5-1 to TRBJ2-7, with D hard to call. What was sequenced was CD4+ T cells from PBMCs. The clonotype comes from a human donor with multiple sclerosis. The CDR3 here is CASSKTVGVINEQYF. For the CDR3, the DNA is TGCGCCAGCAGCAAAACCGTCGGTGTCATCAACGAGCAGTACTTC.